This T cell receptor (beta chain) was sequenced during a study of shared clonotypes between healthy human individuals. Study-level information: The donors, two women and a few men, were aged 18 to 49. There were three CD4 naive, three CD4 memory, two CD8 naive and one CD8 memory plates per donor.

There were no recent acute infections or vaccinations among the donors, who were healthy HIV-negative adults. It was into CD45RA+ naive and CD45RA-negative memory subsets that the CD4+ cells were split. Germline V CDR1 and CDR2: MNHEY, SMNVEV (reference sequence). Trimming took off 3 bases at V and 6 bases at J, with 9 bases between the two ends. The CDR3 runs 14 residues. Here immunoSEQ multiplex PCR was the method, and the copy in TCRdb shows in-frame clones only, minus some. Seen here are about a million clones, about three quarters observed once, and the top ten hold 1.5%. The sample comprised memory CD4+ T cells sorted from blood. Subset meaning: CD45RA-negative fraction. This chain connects TRBV27 to TRBJ1-6; D not resolved. This TCR was recovered from a man aged 18 to 30 in good health. CDR3 amino acids: CASSFGPLNSPLHF. The DNA for the CDR3 is TGTGCCAGCAGTTTCGGCCCGCTTAATTCACCCCTCCACTTT.